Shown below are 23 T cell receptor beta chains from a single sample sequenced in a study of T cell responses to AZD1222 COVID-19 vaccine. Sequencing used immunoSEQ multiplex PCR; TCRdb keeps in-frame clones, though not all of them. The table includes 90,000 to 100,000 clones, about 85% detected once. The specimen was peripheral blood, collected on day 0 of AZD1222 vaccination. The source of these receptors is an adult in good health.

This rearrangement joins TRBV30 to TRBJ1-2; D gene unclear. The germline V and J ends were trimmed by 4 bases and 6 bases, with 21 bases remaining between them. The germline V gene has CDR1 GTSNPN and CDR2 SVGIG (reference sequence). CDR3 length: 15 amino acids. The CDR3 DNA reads TGTGCCTGGAAAAGAGACCCCGCCGGCCGAGATGGCTACACCTTC. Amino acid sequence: CAWKRDPAGRDGYTF. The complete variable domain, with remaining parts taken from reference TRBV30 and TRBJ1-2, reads SQTIHQWPATLVQPVGSPLSLECTVEGTSNPNLYWYRQAAGRGLQLLFYSVGIGQISSEVPQNLSASRPQDRQFILSSKKLLLSDSGFYLCAWKRDPAGRDGYTFGSGTRLTVV.

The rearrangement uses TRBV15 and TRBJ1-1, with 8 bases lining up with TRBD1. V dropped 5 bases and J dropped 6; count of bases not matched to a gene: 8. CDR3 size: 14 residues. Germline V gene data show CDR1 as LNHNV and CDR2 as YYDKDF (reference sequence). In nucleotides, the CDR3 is TGTGCCACCAGCCGACCGGGGACAGGATCTGAAGCTTTCTTT. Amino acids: CATSRPGTGSEAFF. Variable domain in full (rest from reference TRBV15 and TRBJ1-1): DAMVIQNPRYQVTQFGKPVTLSCSQTLNHNVMYWYQQKSSQAPKLLFHYYDKDFNNEADTPDNFQSRRPNTSFCFLDIRSPGLGDTAMYLCATSRPGTGSEAFFGQGTRLTVV.

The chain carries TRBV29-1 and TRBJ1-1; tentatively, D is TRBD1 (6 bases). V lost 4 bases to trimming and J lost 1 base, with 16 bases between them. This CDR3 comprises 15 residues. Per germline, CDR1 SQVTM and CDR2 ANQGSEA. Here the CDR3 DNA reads TGCAGCGTTGGCAATGCAGGGGCACGGAACACTGAAGCTTTCTTT. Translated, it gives CSVGNAGARNTEAFF.

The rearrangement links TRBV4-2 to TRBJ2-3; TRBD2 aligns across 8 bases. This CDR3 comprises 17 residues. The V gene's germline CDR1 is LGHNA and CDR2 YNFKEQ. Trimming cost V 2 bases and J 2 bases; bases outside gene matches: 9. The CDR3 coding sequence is TGTGCCAGCAGCCAAAATCCGTCCGGGGGGGTCACAGATACGCAGTATTTT. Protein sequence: CASSQNPSGGVTDTQYF.

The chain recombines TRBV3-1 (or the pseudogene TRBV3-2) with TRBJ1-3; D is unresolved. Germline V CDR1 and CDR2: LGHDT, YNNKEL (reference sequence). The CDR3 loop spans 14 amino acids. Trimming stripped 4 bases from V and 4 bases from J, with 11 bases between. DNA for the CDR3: TGTGCCAGCAGCCGATTCGGACCGGGAAACACCATATATTTT. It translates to CASSRFGPGNTIYF.

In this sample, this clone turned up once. The CDR3 bases are TGTGCCAGCAGCGATCAGACAGGGCTTAACTATGGCTACACCTTC. Amino acids: CASSDQTGLNYGYTF. This chain links TRBV7-3 with TRBJ1-2; 7 bases are shared with TRBD1. Germline CDR1 is SGHTA and CDR2 is FQGTGA. CDR3 length equals 15 residues. V was pared by 5 bases and J by 1 base, with 7 bases of the junction left unmatched.

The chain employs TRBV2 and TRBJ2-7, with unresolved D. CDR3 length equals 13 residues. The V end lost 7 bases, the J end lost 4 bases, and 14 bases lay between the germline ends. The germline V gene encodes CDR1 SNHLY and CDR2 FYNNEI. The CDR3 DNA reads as TGTGCCAGCACCATATCGGACGGTTACGAGCAGTACTTC. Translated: CASTISDGYEQYF.

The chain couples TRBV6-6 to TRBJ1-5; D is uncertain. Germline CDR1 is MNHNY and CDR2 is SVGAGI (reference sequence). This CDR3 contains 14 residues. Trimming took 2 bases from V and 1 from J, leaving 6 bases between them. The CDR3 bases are TGTGCCAGCAGTTACCTCCAGAGCAATCAGCCCCAGCATTTT. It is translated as CASSYLQSNQPQHF.

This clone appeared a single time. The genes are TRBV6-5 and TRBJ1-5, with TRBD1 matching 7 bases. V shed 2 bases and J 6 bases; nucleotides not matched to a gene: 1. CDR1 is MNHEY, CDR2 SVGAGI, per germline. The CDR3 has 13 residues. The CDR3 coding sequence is TGTGCCAGCAGTTACCGGACAGGTCAGCCCCAGCATTTT. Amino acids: CASSYRTGQPQHF.

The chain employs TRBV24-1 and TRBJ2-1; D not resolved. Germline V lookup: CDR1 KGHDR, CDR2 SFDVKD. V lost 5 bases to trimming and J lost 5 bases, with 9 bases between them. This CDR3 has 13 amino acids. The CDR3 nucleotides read TGTGCCACCAGTGGCTTGTTTAACAATGAGCAGTTCTTC. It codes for CATSGLFNNEQFF.

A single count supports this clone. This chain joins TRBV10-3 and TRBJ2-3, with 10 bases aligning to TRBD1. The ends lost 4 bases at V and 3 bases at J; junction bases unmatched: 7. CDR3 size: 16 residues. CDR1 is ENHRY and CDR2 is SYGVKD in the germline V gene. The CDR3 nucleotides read TGTGCCATCAGTGGAGCCCCGGGACAGGGGACAGATACGCAGTATTTT. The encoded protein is CAISGAPGQGTDTQYF.

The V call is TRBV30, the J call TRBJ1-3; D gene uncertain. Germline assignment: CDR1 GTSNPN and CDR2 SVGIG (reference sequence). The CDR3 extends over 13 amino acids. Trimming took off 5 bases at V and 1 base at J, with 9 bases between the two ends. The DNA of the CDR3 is TGTGCCTGGTCGAGGGATTCTGGAAACACCATATATTTT. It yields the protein CAWSRDSGNTIYF.

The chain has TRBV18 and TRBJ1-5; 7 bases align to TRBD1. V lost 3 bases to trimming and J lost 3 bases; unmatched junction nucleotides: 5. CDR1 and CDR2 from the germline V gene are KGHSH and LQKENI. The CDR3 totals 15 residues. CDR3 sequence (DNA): TGTGCCAGCTCACCGGCAGGGGGTAACAATCAGCCCCAGCATTTT. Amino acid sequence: CASSPAGGNNQPQHF.

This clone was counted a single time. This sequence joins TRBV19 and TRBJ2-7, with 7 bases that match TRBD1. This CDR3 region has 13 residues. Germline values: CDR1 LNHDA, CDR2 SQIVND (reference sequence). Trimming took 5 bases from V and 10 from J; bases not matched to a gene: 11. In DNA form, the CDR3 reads TGTGCCAGTAGTTTCCGGGACAGATCTCGCCAGTACTTC. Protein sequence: CASSFRDRSRQYF.

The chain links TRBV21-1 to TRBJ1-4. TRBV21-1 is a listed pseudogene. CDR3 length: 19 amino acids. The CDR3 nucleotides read TGTGCCAGCAGCAAACCTCCGGGGGGTTTAGTAGGAACTAATGAAAAACTGTTTTTT. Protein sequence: CASSKPPGGLVGTNEKLFF.

As DNA, the CDR3 is TGTGCCAGCAGTTACGCGCCCAGGACCGGGGAGCTGTTTTTT. Translated: CASSYAPRTGELFF. The genes are TRBV6-5 and TRBJ2-2, with D uncertain. The CDR3 has 14 residues. CDR1 and CDR2 (germline): MNHEY, SVGAGI. Trimming removed 2 bases at V and 5 bases at J, with 9 bases between.

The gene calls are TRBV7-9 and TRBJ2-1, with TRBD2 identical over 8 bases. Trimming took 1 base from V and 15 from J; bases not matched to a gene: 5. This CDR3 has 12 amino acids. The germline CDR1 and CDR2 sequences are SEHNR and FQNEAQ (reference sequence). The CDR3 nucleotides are TGTGCCAGCAGCTTAGTAGCGGGGAGGCGGTTCTTC. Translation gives CASSLVAGRRFF.

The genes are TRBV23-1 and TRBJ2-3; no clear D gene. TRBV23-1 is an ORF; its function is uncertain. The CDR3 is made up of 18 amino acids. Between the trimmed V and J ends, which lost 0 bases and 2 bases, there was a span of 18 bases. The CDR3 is CASSQSGWLGSHTDTQYF. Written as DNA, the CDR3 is TGCGCCAGCAGTCAATCCGGATGGCTTGGCAGTCACACAGATACGCAGTATTTT.

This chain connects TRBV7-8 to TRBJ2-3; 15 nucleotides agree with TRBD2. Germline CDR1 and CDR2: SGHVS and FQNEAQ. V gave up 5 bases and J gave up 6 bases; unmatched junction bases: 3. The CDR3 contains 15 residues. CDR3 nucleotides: TGTGCCAGCAGCCCCGGGACTAGCGGGGGGGATACGCAGTATTTT. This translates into CASSPGTSGGDTQYF.

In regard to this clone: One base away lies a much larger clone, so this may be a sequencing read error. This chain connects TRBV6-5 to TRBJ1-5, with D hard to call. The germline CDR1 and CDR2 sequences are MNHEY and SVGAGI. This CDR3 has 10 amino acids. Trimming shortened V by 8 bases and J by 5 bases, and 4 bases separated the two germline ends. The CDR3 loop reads CASGDQPQHF. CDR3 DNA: TGTGCCAGCGGGGATCAGCCCCAGCATTTT.

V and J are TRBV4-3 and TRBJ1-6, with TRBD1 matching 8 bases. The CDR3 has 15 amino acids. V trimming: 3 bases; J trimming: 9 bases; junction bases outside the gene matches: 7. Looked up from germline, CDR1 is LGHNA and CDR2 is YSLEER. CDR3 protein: CASSQTSGGLSPLHF. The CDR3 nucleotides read TGCGCCAGCAGCCAGACCTCAGGGGGCCTTTCACCCCTCCACTTT.

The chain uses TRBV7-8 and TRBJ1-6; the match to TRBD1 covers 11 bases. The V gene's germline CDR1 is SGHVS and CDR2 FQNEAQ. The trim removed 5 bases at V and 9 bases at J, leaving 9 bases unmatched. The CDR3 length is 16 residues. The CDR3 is CASSILGGQGGSPLHF. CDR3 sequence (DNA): TGTGCCAGCAGCATTCTTGGGGGACAGGGGGGTTCACCCCTCCACTTT.

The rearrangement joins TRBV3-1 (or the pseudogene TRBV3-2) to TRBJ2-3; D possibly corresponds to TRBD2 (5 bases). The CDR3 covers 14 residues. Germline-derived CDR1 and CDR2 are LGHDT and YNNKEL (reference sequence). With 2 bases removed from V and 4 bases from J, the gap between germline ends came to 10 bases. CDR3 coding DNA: TGTGCCAGCAGCCAAACCGGGGTCCCAGATACGCAGTATTTT. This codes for CASSQTGVPDTQYF.